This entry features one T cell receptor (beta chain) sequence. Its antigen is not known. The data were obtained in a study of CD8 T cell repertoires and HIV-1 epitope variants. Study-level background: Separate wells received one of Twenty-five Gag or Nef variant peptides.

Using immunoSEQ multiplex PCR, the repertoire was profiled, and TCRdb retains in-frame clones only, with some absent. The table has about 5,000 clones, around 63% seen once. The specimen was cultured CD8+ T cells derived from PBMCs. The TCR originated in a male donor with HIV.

CDR3 loop: CASSLEGTPLHF. DNA for the CDR3: TGCGCCAGCAGCTTGGAGGGTACACCCCTCCACTTT. The V gene is TRBV5-1, the J gene TRBJ1-6, with D unresolved. The germline CDR1 and CDR2 sequences are SGHRS and YFSETQ. The CDR3 length is 12 residues. The V end was cut by 0 bases, the J end by 11 bases, with 6 bases between.